A selection of T cell receptor beta chains follows, all from one sample in a study of blood T cell repertoires in COVID-19. Clones were sequenced by immunoSEQ multiplex PCR, and TCRdb holds only the in-frame ones, with some missing. The sample yields approximately 15,000 clones, almost 85% seen once. The sample taken for sequencing was peripheral blood. The receptors were gathered from a woman between 65 and 79 years old with active COVID-19. CDR3s include the opening cysteine and the closing phenylalanine or tryptophan. A D gene is named only where the DNA matches it firmly. The listing skips clone size in some rows; elsewhere it reads once, few, many or a size class.

J gene,D gene,V gene,clone size,CDR3 length,CDR3 protein,CDR3 DNA
TRBJ1-1,NA,TRBV4-1,NA,14,CASSQLGEWTEAFF,TGCGCCAGCAGCCAATTAGGGGAATGGACTGAAGCTTTCTTT
TRBJ1-4,TRBD1,TRBV7-9,once,16,CASSLNSGTGDEKLFF,TGTGCCAGCAGCCTCAACTCCGGGACAGGGGATGAAAAACTGTTTTTT
TRBJ2-3,NA,TRBV11-2,NA,15,CASSFGGKATDTQYF,TGTGCCAGCAGCTTCGGCGGGAAGGCCACAGATACGCAGTATTTT
TRBJ2-7,TRBD2,TRBV14,few,13,CASTSGIPYEQYF,TGTGCCAGCACTAGCGGCATCCCCTACGAGCAGTACTTC
TRBJ1-1,NA,TRBV10-3,NA,15,CAISESMGPDTEAFF,TGTGCCATCAGTGAGTCGATGGGGCCGGACACTGAAGCTTTCTTT
TRBJ1-4,NA,TRBV6-6,NA,14,CASSYEQENEKLFF,TGTGCCAGCAGTTATGAGCAAGAGAATGAAAAACTGTTTTTT
TRBJ2-2,TRBD2,TRBV11-3,NA,16,CASSFSAGGPGGELFF,TGTGCCAGCAGCTTCTCAGCGGGAGGGCCCGGCGGGGAGCTGTTTTTT
TRBJ1-3,NA,TRBV15,NA,14,CATSSGTQGNTIYF,TGTGCCACCAGTAGCGGGACACAAGGAAACACCATATATTTT
TRBJ2-1,TRBD2,TRBV11-3,NA,16,CASSPPASGSTTEQFF,TGTGCCAGCAGCCCCCCGGCTAGCGGGAGTACCACAGAGCAGTTCTTC
TRBJ1-1,TRBD1,TRBV27,NA,12,CASSDRGFEAFF,TGTGCCAGCAGCGACAGGGGGTTTGAAGCTTTCTTT
TRBJ1-2,TRBD1,TRBV5-6,NA,15,CASSVRGLRNYGYTF,TGTGCCAGCAGCGTCAGGGGGCTGCGGAACTATGGCTACACCTTC
TRBJ2-3,NA,TRBV6-1,NA,13,CASSEGRGDTQYF,TGTGCCAGCAGTGAAGGGCGGGGAGATACGCAGTATTTT
TRBJ1-1,NA,TRBV12-3/TRBV12-4,NA,11,CASSFFSEAFF,TGTGCCAGCAGTTTCTTTTCTGAAGCTTTCTTT
TRBJ1-1,NA,TRBV3-1/TRBV3-2,NA,12,CASSQAGTEAFF,TGTGCCAGCAGCCAAGCGGGAACTGAAGCTTTCTTT
TRBJ1-1,NA,TRBV7-2,NA,14,CASSISWPDQEAFF,TGTGCCAGCAGCATTAGCTGGCCAGACCAGGAAGCTTTCTTT
TRBJ2-7,NA,TRBV11-3,NA,14,CASSLGGGSYEQYF,TGTGCCAGCAGCTTAGGAGGGGGCTCCTACGAGCAGTACTTC
TRBJ2-1,TRBD2,TRBV28,NA,16,CASMTPAGGSYNEQFF,TGTGCCAGCATGACCCCAGCGGGAGGCTCCTACAATGAGCAGTTCTTC
TRBJ1-1,NA,TRBV3-1/TRBV3-2,NA,12,CASSPRGTEAFF,TGTGCCAGCAGCCCAAGGGGAACTGAAGCTTTCTTT
TRBJ1-5,NA,TRBV29-1,NA,13,CSAVGQSNQPQHF,TGCAGCGCCGTTGGACAGAGCAATCAGCCCCAGCATTTT
TRBJ1-4,NA,TRBV7-9,NA,13,CASSPRGEEKLFF,TGTGCCAGCAGCCCCCGGGGGGAGGAAAAACTGTTTTTT
TRBJ2-3,NA,TRBV10-3,once,15,CAISDAGIHTDTQYF,TGTGCCATCAGTGACGCGGGGATTCACACAGATACGCAGTATTTT
TRBJ2-7,TRBD1,TRBV4-1,once,16,CASSKVSGTETYEQYF,TGCGCCAGCAGCAAAGTCTCCGGGACAGAGACCTACGAGCAGTACTTC
TRBJ1-1,NA,TRBV7-8,few,13,CASSFRMHTEAFF,TGTGCCAGCAGCTTCAGGATGCACACTGAAGCTTTCTTT
TRBJ2-5,NA,TRBV29-1,NA,11,CSVGLAETQYF,TGCAGCGTTGGACTCGCGGAGACCCAGTACTTC
TRBJ2-7,NA,TRBV11-2,NA,17,CASSPGPGQGGSYEQYF,TGTGCCAGCAGTCCCGGACCGGGACAAGGGGGTTCCTACGAGCAGTACTTC
TRBJ2-3,TRBD2,TRBV28,NA,16,CASSPLAGGVTDTQYF,TGTGCCAGCAGTCCTCTAGCGGGAGGTGTCACAGATACGCAGTATTTT
TRBJ2-3,TRBD1,TRBV5-6,NA,15,CASSLRWTGTDTQYF,TGTGCCAGCAGCTTGCGCTGGACAGGGACAGATACGCAGTATTTT
TRBJ2-7,TRBD2,TRBV28,NA,13,CASKASGRGEQYF,TGTGCCAGCAAGGCTAGCGGGAGAGGAGAGCAGTACTTC
TRBJ2-1,NA,TRBV5-1,NA,15,CASSLVATLYNEQFF,TGCGCCAGCAGCTTGGTCGCGACTTTATACAATGAGCAGTTCTTC
TRBJ2-7,TRBD1,TRBV9,NA,15,CASSFEQGARGEQYF,TGTGCCAGCAGCTTTGAACAGGGGGCACGAGGGGAGCAGTACTTC